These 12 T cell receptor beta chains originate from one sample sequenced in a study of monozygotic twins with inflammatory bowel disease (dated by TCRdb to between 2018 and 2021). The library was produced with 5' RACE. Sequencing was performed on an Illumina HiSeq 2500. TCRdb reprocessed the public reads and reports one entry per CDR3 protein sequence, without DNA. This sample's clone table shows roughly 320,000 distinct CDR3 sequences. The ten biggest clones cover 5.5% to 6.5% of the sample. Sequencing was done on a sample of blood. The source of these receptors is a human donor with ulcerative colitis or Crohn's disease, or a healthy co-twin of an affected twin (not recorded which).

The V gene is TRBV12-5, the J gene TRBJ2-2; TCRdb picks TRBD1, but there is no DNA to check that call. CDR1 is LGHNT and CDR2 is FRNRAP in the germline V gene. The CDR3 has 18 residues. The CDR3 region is CASGLVRSGGFETGELFF.

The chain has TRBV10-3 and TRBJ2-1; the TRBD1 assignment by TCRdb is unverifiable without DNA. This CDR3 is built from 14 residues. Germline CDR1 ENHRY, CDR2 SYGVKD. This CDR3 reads CAISEMGQGNEQFF.

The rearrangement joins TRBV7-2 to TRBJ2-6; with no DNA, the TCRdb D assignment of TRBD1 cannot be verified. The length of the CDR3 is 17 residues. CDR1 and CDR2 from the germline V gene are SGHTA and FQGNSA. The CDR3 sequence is CASSKTGAASGANVLTF.

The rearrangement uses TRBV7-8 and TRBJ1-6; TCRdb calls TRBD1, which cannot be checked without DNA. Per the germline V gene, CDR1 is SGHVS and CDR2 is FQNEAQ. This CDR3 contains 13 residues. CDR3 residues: CASSQGPGSPLHF.

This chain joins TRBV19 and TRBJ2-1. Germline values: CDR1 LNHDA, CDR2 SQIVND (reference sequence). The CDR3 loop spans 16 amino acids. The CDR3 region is CASTWTSSSSYNEQFF.

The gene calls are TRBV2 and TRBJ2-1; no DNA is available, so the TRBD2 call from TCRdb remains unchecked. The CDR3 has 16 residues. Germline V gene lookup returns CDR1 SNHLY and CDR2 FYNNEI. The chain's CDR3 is CASTDVGSGRVNEQFF.

This chain's CDR3 is CASRQLAGGYTGELFF. This chain uses TRBV5-6 with TRBJ2-2; the D call from TCRdb, TRBD2, cannot be confirmed without DNA. This CDR3 has 16 residues. The V gene's germline CDR1 is SGHDT and CDR2 YYEEEE.

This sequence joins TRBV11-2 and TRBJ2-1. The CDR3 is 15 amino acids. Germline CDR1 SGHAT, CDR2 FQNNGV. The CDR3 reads CASSPSASSYNEQFF.

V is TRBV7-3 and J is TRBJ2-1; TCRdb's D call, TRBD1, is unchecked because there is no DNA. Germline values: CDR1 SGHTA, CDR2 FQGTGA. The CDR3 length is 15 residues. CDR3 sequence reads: CASSRTGGVYNEQFF.

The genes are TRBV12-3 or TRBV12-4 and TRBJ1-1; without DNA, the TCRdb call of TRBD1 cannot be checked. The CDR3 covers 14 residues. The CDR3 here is CASSFQGMNTEAFF.

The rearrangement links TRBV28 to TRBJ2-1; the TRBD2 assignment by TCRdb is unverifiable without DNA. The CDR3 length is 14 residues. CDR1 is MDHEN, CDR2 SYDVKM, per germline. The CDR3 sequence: CASSRLAGGIEQFF.

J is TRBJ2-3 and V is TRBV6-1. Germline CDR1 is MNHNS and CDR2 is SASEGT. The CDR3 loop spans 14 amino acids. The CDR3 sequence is CASSEMVGTDTQYF.